This TCR beta chain is from a study of cytomegalovirus exposure and HLA in healthy donors. Whole-study findings and limits: After further analysis at a later stage, 16,951 TCR beta sequences were associated with HLA alleles at 0.05 false discovery rate.

The V end lost 1 base, the J end lost 5 bases, and 14 bases lay between the germline ends. Germline V CDR1 and CDR2: LNHDA, SQIVND (reference sequence). The CDR3 consists of 16 residues. Concerning this clone itself: Its matching antigen is unknown.

PCR involved 60 Vbeta and 13 Jbeta primers. TCRdb's table, derived via immunoSEQ multiplex PCR, lists solely in-frame clones and lacks some. This sample has 90,000 to 150,000 clones, with around 80% found just once. The clonotype was recovered from a woman aged 18-29 years in good health and CMV-seronegative. The chain employs TRBV19 and TRBJ2-2, with D possibly being TRBD2 (7 bases). Source material: PBMCs. The CDR3 sequence: CASSIAGGPGTGELFF. CDR3 nucleotides: TGTGCCAGTAGTATAGCGGGGGGCCCGGGGACCGGGGAGCTGTTTTTT.